This TCR beta chain derives from a study of blood T cell repertoires in COVID-19. In the authors' methods: Estimates of nucleated cell counts were drawn from the amplification of reference gene primers. TCRdb keeps only in-frame clones here, not all; method: immunoSEQ multiplex PCR. V and J calls and clone size follow that table, whereas D and trimming were derived from the DNA. Here the sample spans some 300,000 clones, 88% being singletons. J gave up 0 bases and V 3 bases, and 13 bases lay outside the gene matches. Germline V lookup: CDR1 LGHNA, CDR2 YSLEER. This CDR3 contains 20 residues. The receptor comes from a woman aged 60-75 years in a cohort exposed to, infected with or recovered from COVID-19 (not recorded which). The chain couples TRBV4-3 to TRBJ1-4; 10 bases agree with TRBD1. Sequencing was performed on PBMCs or T cells enriched from blood (not recorded which). The CDR3 DNA is TGCGCCAGCAGCCAGATAATCGGGACAGGGGTAAAGGCAACTAATGAAAAACTGTTTTTT. Protein sequence: CASSQIIGTGVKATNEKLFF.